A selection of T cell receptor beta chains follows, all from one sample in a study of regulatory T cells in long-lasting Graves disease. TCRdb ran MiXCR on the multiplex PCR reads and lists one entry per CDR3 protein. The top ten clones hold around 20% of a sample with some 350,000 distinct CDR3 sequences, around 15% of them seen once. These data were likewise used in another study, on T cells in Graves' hyperthyroidism and ophthalmopathy.

This specimen consisted of peripheral blood mononuclear cells (PBMCs), obtained at new diagnosis, from a patient treated with antithyroid drugs. These receptors all come from a woman aged 18-35 years with Graves disease. Both conserved end residues are part of each CDR3. The order of the fields is clone size, J gene, D gene, V gene, CDR3 protein, CDR3 DNA. D genes are given only for firm matches. Expanded clones are given a class, and other clones once, few, many or no size at all.

many,TRBJ2-1,TRBD2,TRBV7-2,CASSLGGSGGGQFF,TGTGCCAGCAGCTTAGGCGGGAGCGGGGGAGGGCAGTTCTTC
-,TRBJ2-2,-,TRBV20-1,CSARDLGVSDSGELFF,TGCAGTGCTAGAGATCTAGGGGTATCAGACAGCGGGGAGCTGTTTTTT
few,TRBJ1-1,-,TRBV9,CASSPTWGGMNTEAFF,TGTGCCAGCAGCCCAACGTGGGGGGGAATGAACACTGAAGCTTTCTTT
many,TRBJ2-5,TRBD2,TRBV2,CASSGLAGGRETQYF,TGTGCCAGCAGTGGACTAGCGGGAGGACGAGAGACCCAGTACTTC
-,TRBJ2-7,-,TRBV14,CASSPSKAAYEQYF,TGTGCCAGCAGCCCCAGTAAGGCGGCCTACGAGCAGTACTTC
-,TRBJ2-4,TRBD2,TRBV12-3/TRBV12-4,CASSFSGSPKNIQYF,TGTGCCAGCAGTTTTAGCGGGAGTCCCAAAAACATTCAGTACTTC
many,TRBJ1-5,-,TRBV27,CASSALNQPQHF,TGTGCCAGCAGTGCCCTTAATCAGCCCCAGCATTTT
many,TRBJ1-1,-,TRBV14,CASSHGLELNTEAFF,TGTGCCAGCAGCCACGGGCTGGAGTTGAACACTGAAGCTTTCTTT
many,TRBJ2-3,-,TRBV7-9,CASSNYRSLSSQNTQYF,TGTGCCAGCAGCAATTACAGGTCCCTATCCTCCCAGAATACGCAGTATTTT
-,TRBJ2-3,TRBD2,TRBV6-4,CASSSSGGRDTQYF,TGTGCCAGCAGCAGTTCGGGGGGTCGGGATACGCAGTATTTT
many,TRBJ2-5,TRBD2,TRBV20-1,CSAPIAGGETQYF,TGCAGTGCTCCTATAGCGGGGGGGGAGACCCAGTACTTC
many,TRBJ2-7,-,TRBV2,CASRLVQGSYEQYF,TGTGCCAGCAGGCTTGTACAGGGCTCCTACGAGCAGTACTTC
-,TRBJ2-3,TRBD1,TRBV20-1,CSANSPGQGGPDTQYF,TGCAGTGCTAATTCCCCGGGACAGGGTGGCCCAGATACGCAGTATTTT
-,TRBJ2-2,-,TRBV5-4,CASSPEIRLSGELFF,TGTGCCAGCAGCCCGGAGATCAGGCTTTCCGGGGAGCTGTTTTTT
many,TRBJ2-1,-,TRBV2,CASSWGASLLGEQFF,TGTGCCAGCAGTTGGGGGGCTAGCCTTCTCGGTGAGCAGTTCTTC
many,TRBJ1-2,TRBD1,TRBV12-3/TRBV12-4,CASMGTGDGYTF,TGTGCCAGCATGGGGACAGGGGATGGCTACACCTTC
many,TRBJ1-1,-,TRBV7-2,CASSLEVGLVTEAFF,TGTGCCAGCAGCTTAGAGGTGGGGCTTGTGACTGAAGCTTTCTTT
-,TRBJ2-3,-,TRBV24-1,CATSDLGGSSPDTQYF,TGTGCCACCAGTGATTTAGGGGGTTCCTCTCCAGATACGCAGTATTTT
many,TRBJ2-1,-,TRBV18,CASSPDGNNEQFF,TGTGCCAGCTCGCCGGACGGGAACAATGAGCAGTTCTTC
-,TRBJ1-6,-,TRBV6-4,CASSQQYNSPLHF,TGTGCCAGCAGTCAACAATATAATTCACCCCTCCACTTT
few,TRBJ1-1,-,TRBV4-1,CASKPGGHTEAFF,TGCGCCAGCAAACCGGGGGGCCACACTGAAGCTTTCTTT
many,TRBJ1-5,-,TRBV11-2,CASSLVGGAQPQHF,TGTGCCAGCAGCTTAGTCGGGGGCGCCCAGCCCCAGCATTTT
many,TRBJ2-3,TRBD2,TRBV30,CAWSARTSGRTDTQYF,TGTGCCTGGAGTGCCCGGACTAGCGGGAGGACAGATACGCAGTATTTT
few,TRBJ2-1,TRBD2,TRBV4-2,CASSPVAGGRYNEQFF,TGTGCCAGCAGCCCGGTGGCGGGAGGACGGTACAATGAGCAGTTCTTC
-,TRBJ1-3,-,TRBV29-1,CSVEGTVGNTIYF,TGCAGCGTTGAAGGGACAGTTGGAAACACCATATATTTT
few,TRBJ2-2,-,TRBV6-1,CASTRGWGTGELFF,TGTGCCAGCACTAGGGGGTGGGGAACCGGGGAGCTGTTTTTT
many,TRBJ1-5,TRBD1,TRBV28,CALSKGALNQPQHF,TGTGCCCTATCGAAGGGGGCGTTAAATCAGCCCCAGCATTTT
many,TRBJ2-1,TRBD2,TRBV27,CASSSSLAGGYNEQFF,TGTGCCAGCAGTTCCTCGCTAGCGGGTGGATACAATGAGCAGTTCTTC
many,TRBJ2-1,-,TRBV7-2,CASSLAVTRNEQFF,TGTGCCAGCAGCTTAGCGGTTACACGGAATGAGCAGTTCTTC
many,TRBJ2-1,-,TRBV12-3/TRBV12-4,CASSSGPHNEQFF,TGTGCCAGCAGTAGCGGACCCCACAATGAGCAGTTCTTC
many,TRBJ2-6,-,TRBV2,CASSEGWRSGANVLTF,TGTGCCAGCAGTGAAGGGTGGCGCTCTGGGGCCAACGTCCTGACTTTC
many,TRBJ2-5,TRBD2,TRBV7-2,CASSFMGGRKETQYF,TGTGCCAGCAGCTTCATGGGCGGGAGGAAAGAGACCCAGTACTTC
many,TRBJ1-5,-,TRBV5-1,CASSWTTADSNQPQHF,TGCGCCAGCAGCTGGACGACAGCTGATAGCAATCAGCCCCAGCATTTT
-,TRBJ2-5,-,TRBV12-3/TRBV12-4,CASSLSGTETQYF,TGTGCCAGCAGTTTGTCGGGGACAGAGACCCAGTACTTC
many,TRBJ1-2,-,TRBV11-2,CASSPYRAYDYGYTF,TGTGCCAGCAGCCCCTACAGAGCATACGACTATGGCTACACCTTC